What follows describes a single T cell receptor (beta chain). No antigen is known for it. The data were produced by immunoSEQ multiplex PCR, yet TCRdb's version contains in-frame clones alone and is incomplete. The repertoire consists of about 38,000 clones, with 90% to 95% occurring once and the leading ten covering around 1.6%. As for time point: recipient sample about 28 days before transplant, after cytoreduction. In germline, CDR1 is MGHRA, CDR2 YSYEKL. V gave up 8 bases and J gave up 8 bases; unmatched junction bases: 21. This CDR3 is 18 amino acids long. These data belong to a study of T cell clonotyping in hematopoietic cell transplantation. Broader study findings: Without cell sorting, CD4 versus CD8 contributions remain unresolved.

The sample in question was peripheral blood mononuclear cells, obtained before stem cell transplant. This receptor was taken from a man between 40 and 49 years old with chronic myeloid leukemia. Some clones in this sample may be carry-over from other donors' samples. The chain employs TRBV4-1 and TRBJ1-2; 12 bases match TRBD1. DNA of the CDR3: TGCGCCAGCTCATTGGATTCCGGGACAGGGGGCGGGTTGTGGGGCTACACCTTC. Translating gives CASSLDSGTGGGLWGYTF.